This TCR beta chain was sequenced during a study of T cell responses to AZD1222 COVID-19 vaccine. CDR3 length: 12 residues. Germline assignment: CDR1 SNHLY and CDR2 FYNNEI. V was clipped by 8 bases and J by 4 bases, with 11 bases between them. Sequencing used immunoSEQ multiplex PCR; TCRdb keeps in-frame clones, though not all of them. The sample has about 120,000 clones, 90% seen once. This clone came up once. This TCR was recovered from an adult in good health. The V and J genes are TRBV2 and TRBJ1-1; D gene ambiguous. This sample comprised peripheral blood, obtained on day 0 of MenACWY control vaccination. Here the CDR3 reads CASERASTEAFF. As DNA, the CDR3 is TGTGCCAGCGAGAGGGCGAGCACTGAAGCTTTCTTT.